The 8 T cell receptor beta chains in this list originate from one sample, sequenced in a study of breast tumors, draining lymph nodes, adjacent tissues. Via MiXCR, TCRdb re-called the multiplex PCR reads, giving one row per CDR3 protein. Seen here are 7,500 or so distinct CDR3 sequences, around 74% observed once, and the top ten hold less than 55%. The sequenced sample consisted of tumor-adjacent breast tissue. Every receptor here comes from a female donor with breast cancer. Some clones in this sample may be carry-over from other donors' samples.

This chain uses TRBV5-1 with TRBJ1-6; TRBD1 agrees at 7 bases. This CDR3 region has 16 residues. V shed 0 bases and J 6 bases; nucleotides not matched to a gene: 6. CDR1 is SGHRS, CDR2 YFSETQ, per germline. For the CDR3, the DNA is TGCGCCAGCAGCTTGGGACAGGGCAAGGCTAATTCACCCCTCCACTTT. Translation: CASSLGQGKANSPLHF.

The chain employs TRBV7-3 and TRBJ2-7; 7 bases align to TRBD2. The germline gives CDR1 SGHTA, CDR2 FQGTGA. V dropped 4 bases and J dropped 0; count of bases not matched to a gene: 15. This CDR3 is 18 amino acids long. CDR3 sequence (DNA): TGTGCCAGCAGCTCCAGATTGGCGGGGCAGCGGGGCTCCTACGAGCAGTACTTC. It translates to CASSSRLAGQRGSYEQYF. The whole variable domain, remainder taken from reference TRBV7-3 and TRBJ2-7, is GAGVSQTPSNKVTEKGKYVELRCDPISGHTALYWYRQSLGQGPEFLIYFQGTGAADDSGLPNDRFFAVRPEGSVSTLKIQRTERGDSAVYLCASSSRLAGQRGSYEQYFGPGTRLTVT.

This clonotype was counted once. V usage is TRBV30 and J usage is TRBJ1-6, with 9 bases lining up with TRBD1. From germline, CDR1 is GTSNPN and CDR2 SVGIG (reference sequence). The CDR3 consists of 13 residues. The CDR3 bases are TGTGCTACCGCGGGACAGGGAATTTCACCCCTCCACTTT. Translation gives CATAGQGISPLHF.

The rearrangement uses TRBV19 and TRBJ2-6; no firm D call. With 2 bases removed from V and 3 bases from J, the gap between germline ends came to 8 bases. There are 15 residues in the CDR3. Germline CDR1 and CDR2: LNHDA and SQIVND (reference sequence). CDR3 sequence reads: CASSIRRVGANVLTF. Here the CDR3 DNA reads TGTGCCAGTAGTATAAGAAGGGTTGGGGCCAACGTCCTGACTTTC. The complete variable domain, with remaining parts taken from reference TRBV19 and TRBJ2-6, reads DGGITQSPKYLFRKEGQNVTLSCEQNLNHDAMYWYRQDPGQGLRLIYYSQIVNDFQKGDIAEGYSVSREKKESFPLTVTSAQKNPTAFYLCASSIRRVGANVLTFGAGSRLTVL.

The chain carries TRBV24-1 and TRBJ2-7, with unresolved D. Germline assignment: CDR1 KGHDR and CDR2 SFDVKD. The CDR3 has 14 amino acids. Trimming cost V 4 bases and J 4 bases, with 13 bases left between them. CDR3 loop: CATSENTTPYEQYF. The DNA for the CDR3 is TGTGCCACCAGTGAGAACACCACTCCGTACGAGCAGTACTTC.

This clonotype was seen just once. This sequence joins TRBV5-1 and TRBJ1-6; possible D gene TRBD1, 6 bases. V was trimmed by 3 bases and J by 9 bases, leaving 19 bases between them. The germline gives CDR1 SGHRS, CDR2 YFSETQ. The CDR3 consists of 16 residues. CDR3 bases: TGCGCCAGCAGCTCAGATTCTGGACAGCTCCTTTCACCCCTCCACTTT. Amino acids: CASSSDSGQLLSPLHF. The full variable domain, in which reference TRBV5-1 and TRBJ1-6 provide the parts outside the CDR3, is KAGVTQTPRYLIKTRGQQVTLSCSPISGHRSVSWYQQTPGQGLQFLFEYFSETQRNKGNFPGRFSGRQFSNSRSEMNVSTLELGDSALYLCASSSDSGQLLSPLHFGNGTRLTVT.

This rearrangement joins TRBV6-2 or TRBV6-3 to TRBJ2-1; D perhaps matches TRBD2 (5 bases). The CDR3 has 11 residues. Germline V lookup: CDR1 MNHEY, CDR2 SVGEGT. Trimming pared 5 bases from V and 13 bases from J, leaving 12 bases between. The CDR3 loop is CASSHTRGQFF. The CDR3 DNA reads as TGTGCCAGCAGTCATACACGGGGACAGTTCTTC.

The chain carries TRBV7-8 and TRBJ2-2; 10 nucleotides line up with TRBD2. The length of the CDR3 is 17 residues. Germline-derived CDR1 and CDR2 are SGHVS and FQNEAQ. V gave up 5 bases and J gave up 0 bases; unmatched junction bases: 6. Written as DNA, the CDR3 is TGTGCCAGCAGCATTCGGACTAGCGGAGCGAACACCGGGGAGCTGTTTTTT. This gives the protein CASSIRTSGANTGELFF.